Sequencing of this T cell receptor (beta chain) was carried out in a study of T cells in Graves' hyperthyroidism and ophthalmopathy. RNA transcripts provided the source from which TCR beta CDR3 regions were amplified. Carried out on the TCR CDR3, a first-round RT-PCR used the HTBI primer set. Each CDR3 protein is one row after TCRdb ran MiXCR on the multiplex PCR reads. This table holds about 290,000 distinct CDR3 sequences, approximately 13% found once. This clonotype was recorded only once. Being one base from a much bigger clone, this may be a read error. Sequences were obtained from blood. The TCR originated in a woman between 40 and 55 years old with Graves' hyperthyroidism.

CDR3: CASSWGQYAQANYGYTF. DNA of the CDR3: TGTGCCAGCAGTTGGGGACAGTACGCCCAAGCTAACTATGGCTACACCTTC. The chain carries TRBV28 and TRBJ1-2, with 7 nucleotides matching TRBD1. V lost 4 bases, J lost 0 bases, and 11 bases stayed unmatched. The CDR3 is 17 residues long. Germline V gene sequence: CDR1 MDHEN, CDR2 SYDVKM.